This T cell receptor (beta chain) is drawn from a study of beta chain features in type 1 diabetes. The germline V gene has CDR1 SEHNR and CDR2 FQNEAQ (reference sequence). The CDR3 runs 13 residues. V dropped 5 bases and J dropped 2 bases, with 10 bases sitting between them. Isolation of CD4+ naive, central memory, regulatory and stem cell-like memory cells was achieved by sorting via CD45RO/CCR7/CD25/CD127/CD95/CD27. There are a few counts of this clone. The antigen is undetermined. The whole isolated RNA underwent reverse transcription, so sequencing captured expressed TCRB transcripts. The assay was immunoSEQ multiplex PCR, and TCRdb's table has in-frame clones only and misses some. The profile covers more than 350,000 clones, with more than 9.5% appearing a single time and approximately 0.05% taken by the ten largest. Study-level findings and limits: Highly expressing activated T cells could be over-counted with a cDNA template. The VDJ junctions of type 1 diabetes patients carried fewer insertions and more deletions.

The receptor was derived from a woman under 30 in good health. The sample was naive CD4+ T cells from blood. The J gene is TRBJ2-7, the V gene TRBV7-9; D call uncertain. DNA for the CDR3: TGTGCCAGCAGCCCCCACGCCCCCTACGAGCAGTACTTC. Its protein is CASSPHAPYEQYF.